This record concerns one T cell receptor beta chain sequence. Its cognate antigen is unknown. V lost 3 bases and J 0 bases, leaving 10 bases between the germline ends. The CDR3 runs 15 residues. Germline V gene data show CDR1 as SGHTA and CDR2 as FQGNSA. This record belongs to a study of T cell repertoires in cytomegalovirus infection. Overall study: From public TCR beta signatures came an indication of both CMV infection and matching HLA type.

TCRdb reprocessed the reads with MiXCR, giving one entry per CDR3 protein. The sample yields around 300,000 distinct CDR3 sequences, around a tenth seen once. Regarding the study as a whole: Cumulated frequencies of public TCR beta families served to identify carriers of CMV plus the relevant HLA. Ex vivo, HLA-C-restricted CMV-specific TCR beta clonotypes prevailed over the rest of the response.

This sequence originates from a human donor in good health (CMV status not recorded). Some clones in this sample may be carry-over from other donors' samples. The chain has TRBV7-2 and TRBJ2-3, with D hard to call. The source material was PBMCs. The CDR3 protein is CASSFNVRSTDTQYF. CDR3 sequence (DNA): TGTGCCAGCAGCTTTAACGTCAGAAGCACAGATACGCAGTATTTT.